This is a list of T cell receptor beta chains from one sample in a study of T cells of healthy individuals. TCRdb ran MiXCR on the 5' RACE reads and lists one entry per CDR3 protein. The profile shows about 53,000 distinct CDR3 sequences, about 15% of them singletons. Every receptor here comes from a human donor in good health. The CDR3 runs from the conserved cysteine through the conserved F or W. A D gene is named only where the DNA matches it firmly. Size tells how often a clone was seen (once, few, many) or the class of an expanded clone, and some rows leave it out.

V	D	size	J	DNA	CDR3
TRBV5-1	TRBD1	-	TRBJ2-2	TGCGCCAGCAGCTTAACGGGACAGGGCGGAACCGGGGAGCTGTTTTTT	CASSLTGQGGTGELFF
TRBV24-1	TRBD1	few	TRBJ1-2	TGTGCCACCAGTGATCCGAAGACAGGGGGCGTCTATGGCTACACCTTC	CATSDPKTGGVYGYTF
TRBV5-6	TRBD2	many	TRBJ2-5	TGTGCCAGCAGCTTTATAGCGGGGGGGCTTATGGAGACCCAGTACTTC	CASSFIAGGLMETQYF
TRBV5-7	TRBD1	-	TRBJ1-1	TGTGCCAGCAGCCCCCGGACAGGGGGAATTGGTGAAGCTTTCTTT	CASSPRTGGIGEAFF
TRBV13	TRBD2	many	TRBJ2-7	TGTGCCAGCAGCTTATCGATGTTAGCGGGGGGTTCAGCGAACTACGAGCAGTACTTC	CASSLSMLAGGSANYEQYF
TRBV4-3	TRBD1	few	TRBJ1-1	TGCGCCAGCAGCCAAGAAGTTAACAGGGGGGTGAGTGAAGCTTTCTTT	CASSQEVNRGVSEAFF
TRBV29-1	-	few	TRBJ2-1	TGCAGCGTCGAACTAAGCTCCTACAATGAGCAGTTCTTC	CSVELSSYNEQFF
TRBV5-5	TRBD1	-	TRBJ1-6	TGTGCCAGCAGCCACATGGGGGGGACAGGGGTATTATCCTATAATTCACCCCTCCACTTT	CASSHMGGTGVLSYNSPLHF
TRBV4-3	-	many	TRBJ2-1	TGCGCCAGCAGTCTAGCGTTGGCTAGCGTCAATGAGCAGTTCTTC	CASSLALASVNEQFF
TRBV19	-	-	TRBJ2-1	TGTGCCACCAACCCGGGGCAGGGGAATTACAATGAGCAGTTCTTC	CATNPGQGNYNEQFF
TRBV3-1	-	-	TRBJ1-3	TGTGCCAGCAGCCCACTCCAGGGGAACGGAAACACCATATATTTT	CASSPLQGNGNTIYF
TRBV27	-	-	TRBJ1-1	TGTGCCAGCAGTTGGGGGTATGGTGGGAACACTGAAGCTTTCTTT	CASSWGYGGNTEAFF
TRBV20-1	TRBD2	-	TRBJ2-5	TGCAGTGCTACAGATGCACTAGCGGGAGTGAGAGAGACCCAGTACTTC	CSATDALAGVRETQYF
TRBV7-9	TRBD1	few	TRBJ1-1	TGTGCCAGCAGCCCTAGAGGGACAGGGGCCGACACTGAAGCTTTCTTT	CASSPRGTGADTEAFF
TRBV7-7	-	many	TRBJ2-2	TGTGCCAGCAGCTCAGGTGTTTGGAGCAGCGGGGAGCTGTTTTTT	CASSSGVWSSGELFF
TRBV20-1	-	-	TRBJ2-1	TGCAGTGCTAGAGATTTAACCAAGTACAATGAGCAGTTCTTC	CSARDLTKYNEQFF
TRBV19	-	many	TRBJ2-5	TGTGCCACCGGAATAACAGGGAGAGAGACCCAGTACTTC	CATGITGRETQYF
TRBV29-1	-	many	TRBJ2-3	TGCAGCGTTGAGTCGCAGGCGGATACGCAGTATTTT	CSVESQADTQYF
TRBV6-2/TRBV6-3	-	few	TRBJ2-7	TGTGCCACCCAGGTAGATGGGGCCGAGCAGTACTTC	CATQVDGAEQYF
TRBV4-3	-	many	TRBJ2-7	TGCGCCAGCAGCTCGGACAGAGGACGGCTCTCCGAGCAGTACTTC	CASSSDRGRLSEQYF
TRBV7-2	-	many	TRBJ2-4	TGTGCCAGCAGCCCCGGGGCGCACGAAAACATTCAGTACTTC	CASSPGAHENIQYF
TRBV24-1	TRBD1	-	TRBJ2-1	TGTGCCACCAGTCCACGGACAGGGGACAATGAGCAGTTCTTC	CATSPRTGDNEQFF
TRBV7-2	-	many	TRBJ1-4	TGTGCCAGCAGCCAAAACCGACAAAATGAAAAACTGTTTTTT	CASSQNRQNEKLFF
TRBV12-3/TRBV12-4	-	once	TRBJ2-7	TGTGCCAGCAGGCTGCTTGGGACAGAGCAGTACTTC	CASRLLGTEQYF
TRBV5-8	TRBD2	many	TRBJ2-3	TGTGCCAGCAGCTTGAACGGGGGGGGAATAGATACGCAGTATTTT	CASSLNGGGIDTQYF
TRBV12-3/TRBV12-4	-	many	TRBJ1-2	TGTGCCAGCAGTCCGGGGACATCTAACTATGGCTACACCTTC	CASSPGTSNYGYTF
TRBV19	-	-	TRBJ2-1	TGTGCCAGTACCATGAGGGGGGACTCCTACAATGAGCAGTTCTTC	CASTMRGDSYNEQFF
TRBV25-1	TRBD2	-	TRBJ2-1	TGTGCCAGCAACGGGAAGCGGGAGGGGCCCTACAATGAGCAGTTCTTC	CASNGKREGPYNEQFF
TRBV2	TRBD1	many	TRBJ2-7	TGTGCCAGCAGCGGGGACAGCTACGAGCAGTACTTC	CASSGDSYEQYF
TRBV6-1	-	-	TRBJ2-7	TGTGCCAGCCACACCCCGACAGGCATCTACGAGCAGTACTTC	CASHTPTGIYEQYF
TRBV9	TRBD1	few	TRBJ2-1	TGTGCCAGCAGCGAGTCCCCCAGGGGGAGTGAGCAGTTCTTC	CASSESPRGSEQFF
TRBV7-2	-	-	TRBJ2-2	TGTGCCAGCAGCCGGACACTGTACCCCGGGGAGCTGTTTTTT	CASSRTLYPGELFF
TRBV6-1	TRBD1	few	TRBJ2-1	TGTGCCAGCAGGAAAGACAGGGACTCCTACAATGAGCAGTTCTTC	CASRKDRDSYNEQFF
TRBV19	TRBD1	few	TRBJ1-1	TGTGCCAGTAGTCTCGGGACAGGATTGAACACTGAAGCTTTCTTT	CASSLGTGLNTEAFF
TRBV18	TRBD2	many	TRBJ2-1	TGTGCCAGCTCACCACTCACTAGCGGGGGGGCCGGCAATGAGCAGTTCTTC	CASSPLTSGGAGNEQFF
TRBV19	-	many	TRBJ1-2	TGTGCCAGTAGTAGGGGGTCCTATGGCTACACCTTC	CASSRGSYGYTF
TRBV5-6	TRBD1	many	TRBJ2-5	TGTGCCAGCAGCCCCTCAGGACAGGGTCAAGAGACCCAGTACTTC	CASSPSGQGQETQYF
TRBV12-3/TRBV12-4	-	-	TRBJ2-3	TGTGCCAGCAGTTTGGGAATAAGGGTCGATACGCAGTATTTT	CASSLGIRVDTQYF
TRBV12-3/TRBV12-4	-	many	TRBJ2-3	TGTGCCAGCAGTCACGGGGGAACGGCAGATACGCAGTATTTT	CASSHGGTADTQYF
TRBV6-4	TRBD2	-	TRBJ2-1	TGTGCCAGCAGTGTGGGACTAGCGGGAGTTAGCGACAATGAGCAGTTCTTC	CASSVGLAGVSDNEQFF
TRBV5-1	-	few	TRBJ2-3	TGCGCCAGCAGCTCCACCAGGACAACTAGCACAGATACGCAGTATTTT	CASSSTRTTSTDTQYF
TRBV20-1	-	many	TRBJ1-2	TGCAGTGCACCAATGGGCAGAGTTGTCTCCTATGGCTACACCTTC	CSAPMGRVVSYGYTF
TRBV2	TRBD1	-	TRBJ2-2	TGTGCCAGCAGTGCGAACAGGGGGCGGGCCGGGGAGCTGTTTTTT	CASSANRGRAGELFF